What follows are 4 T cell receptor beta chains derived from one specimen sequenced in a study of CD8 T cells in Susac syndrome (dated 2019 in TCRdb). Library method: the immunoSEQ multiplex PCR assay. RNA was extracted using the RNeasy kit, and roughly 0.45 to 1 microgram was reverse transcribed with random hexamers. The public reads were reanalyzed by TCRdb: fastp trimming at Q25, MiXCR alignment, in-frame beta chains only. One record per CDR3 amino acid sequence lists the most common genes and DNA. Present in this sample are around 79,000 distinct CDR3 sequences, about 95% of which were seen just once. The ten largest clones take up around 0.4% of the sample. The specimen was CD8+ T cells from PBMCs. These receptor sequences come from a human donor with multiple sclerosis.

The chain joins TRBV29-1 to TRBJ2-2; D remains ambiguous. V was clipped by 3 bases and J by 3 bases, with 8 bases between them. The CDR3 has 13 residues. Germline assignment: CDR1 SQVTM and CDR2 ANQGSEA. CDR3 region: CSVDPAYTGELFF. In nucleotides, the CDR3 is TGCAGCGTTGATCCGGCCTACACCGGGGAGCTGTTTTTT.

In DNA, the CDR3 is TGTGCCAGCAGCGCCTTGAGGAGTGATACGCAGTATTTT. Protein product: CASSALRSDTQYF. This sequence joins TRBV6-6 and TRBJ2-3, with unresolved D. Germline V gene lookup returns CDR1 MNHNY and CDR2 SVGAGI (reference sequence). The CDR3 loop spans 13 amino acids. The germline V and J ends were trimmed by 6 bases and 6 bases, with 13 bases remaining between them.

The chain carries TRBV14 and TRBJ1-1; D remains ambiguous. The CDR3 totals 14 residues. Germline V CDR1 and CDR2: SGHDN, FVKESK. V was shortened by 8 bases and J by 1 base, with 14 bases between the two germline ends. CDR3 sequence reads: CASENYGENTEAFF. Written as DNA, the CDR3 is TGTGCCAGCGAGAACTATGGGGAGAACACTGAAGCTTTCTTT.

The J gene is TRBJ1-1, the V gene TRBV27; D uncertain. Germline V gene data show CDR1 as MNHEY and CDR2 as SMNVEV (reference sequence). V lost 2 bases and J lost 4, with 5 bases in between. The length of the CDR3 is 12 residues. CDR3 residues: CASSLRGTEAFF. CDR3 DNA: TGTGCCAGCAGTTTACGGGGCACTGAAGCTTTCTTT.